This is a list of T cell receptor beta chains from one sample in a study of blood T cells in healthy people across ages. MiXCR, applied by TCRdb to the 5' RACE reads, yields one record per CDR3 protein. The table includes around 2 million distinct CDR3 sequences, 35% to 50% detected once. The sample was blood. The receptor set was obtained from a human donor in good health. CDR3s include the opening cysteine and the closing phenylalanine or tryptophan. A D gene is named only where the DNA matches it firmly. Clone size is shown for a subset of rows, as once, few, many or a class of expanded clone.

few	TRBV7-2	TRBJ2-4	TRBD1	TGTGCCAGCAGCTTAATGACAGGGGGTACGAATGGGCAGTACTTC	CASSLMTGGTNGQYF
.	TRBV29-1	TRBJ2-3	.	TGCAGCGGCAACATAGACAGACGCACAGATACGCAGTATTTT	CSGNIDRRTDTQYF
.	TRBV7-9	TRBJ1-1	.	TGTGCCAGCAGCCGGAGAGGGGAGAGGTTCGGAGCTGAAGCTTTCTTT	CASSRRGERFGAEAFF
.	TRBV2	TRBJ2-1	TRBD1	TGTGCCAGCAATCTGCAGGGGGCCTACAATGAGCAGTTCTTC	CASNLQGAYNEQFF
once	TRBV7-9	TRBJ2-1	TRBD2	TGTGCCAGCAGCCAAGGAGGACTAGCGGGGGACAATGAGCAGTTCTTC	CASSQGGLAGDNEQFF
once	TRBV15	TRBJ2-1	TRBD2	TGTGCCACCAGCAACCGACTAGCGGGGATTAATGAGCAGTTCTTC	CATSNRLAGINEQFF
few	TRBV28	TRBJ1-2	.	TGTGCCAGCAGTTTATACGGCGATTTATTAAGCTACACCTTC	CASSLYGDLLSYTF
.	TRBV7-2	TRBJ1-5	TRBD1	TGTGCCAGCAGCTCCACCGGGACAGGGGGTCAGCCCCAGCATTTT	CASSSTGTGGQPQHF
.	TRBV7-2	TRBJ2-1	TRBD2	TGTGCCAGCAGCTTAGTGGCTAGCGGGGGCTGGGAGCAGTTCTTC	CASSLVASGGWEQFF
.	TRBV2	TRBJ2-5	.	TGTGCCAGCAGCGACGTTCGAAAGGGAGAGACCCAGTACTTC	CASSDVRKGETQYF
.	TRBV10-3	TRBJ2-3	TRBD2	TGTGCCATCAGTGCGAGAACTAGCGGGGGAAAAGATACGCAGTATTTT	CAISARTSGGKDTQYF
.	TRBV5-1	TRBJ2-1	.	TGCGCCAGCAGTACTGCAGCCAACAATGAGCAGTTCTTC	CASSTAANNEQFF
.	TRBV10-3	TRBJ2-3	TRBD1	TGTGCCATCAGTGAGTCGGCAGGACAGGGGGAAATTACGCAGTATTTT	CAISESAGQGEITQYF
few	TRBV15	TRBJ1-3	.	TGTGCCACCAGCAGAGATGTGACGATATCTGGAAACACCATATATTTT	CATSRDVTISGNTIYF
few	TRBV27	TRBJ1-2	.	TGTGCCAGCAGTAAAACGGACAGCTACTATGGCTACACCTTC	CASSKTDSYYGYTF
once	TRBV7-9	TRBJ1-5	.	TGTGCCAGCAGCTTGTCAGTTACGTATAGCAATCAGCCCCAGCATTTT	CASSLSVTYSNQPQHF
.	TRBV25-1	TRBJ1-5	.	TGTGCCAGCAGTGATCCGGGGGCCACTCAGCCCCAGCATTTT	CASSDPGATQPQHF
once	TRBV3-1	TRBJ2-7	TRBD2	TGTGCCAGCAGCCCTCATTTAGCGGGAGGGTCCCGCTCCTACGAGCAGTACTTC	CASSPHLAGGSRSYEQYF
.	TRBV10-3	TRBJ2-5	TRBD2	TGTGCCATCAGCCCCGGGGGGATCCAGAAAGAGACCCAGTACTTC	CAISPGGIQKETQYF
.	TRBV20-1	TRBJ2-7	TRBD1	TGCAGTGCCCCGACTCGTACAGGGGGCCACGAGCAGTACTTC	CSAPTRTGGHEQYF
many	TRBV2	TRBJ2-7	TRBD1	TGTGCCAGCAGAAGGACAGGGTACAACGAGCAGTACTTC	CASRRTGYNEQYF
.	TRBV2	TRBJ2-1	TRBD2	TGTGCCAGCAGTGAATTAGCGGGGGGGCCAGGGGAGCAGTTCTTC	CASSELAGGPGEQFF
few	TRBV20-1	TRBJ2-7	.	TGCAGTGCTAGAGATAGCAGGAGCCCCTACGAGCAGTACTTC	CSARDSRSPYEQYF
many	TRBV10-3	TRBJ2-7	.	TGTGCCATCAGTGAGTCGACCTCCTCAGGACCTGGGTACGAGCAGTACTTC	CAISESTSSGPGYEQYF